This entry lists 19 T cell receptor beta chains sequenced from one sample in a study of blood T cell repertoires in COVID-19. Libraries were prepared by immunoSEQ multiplex PCR; TCRdb keeps only in-frame clonotypes and omits some of them. The sample consists of approximately 90,000 clones, more than 75% of them appearing once. Sequencing was performed on peripheral blood. The receptors originated from a human donor in a cohort sampled during active COVID-19.

V and J are TRBV29-1 and TRBJ2-1; a weak D match, TRBD1 (6 bases). The CDR3 extends over 12 amino acids. Germline assignment: CDR1 SQVTM and CDR2 ANQGSEA. V lost 1 base and J lost 8, with 9 bases in between. DNA of the CDR3: TGCAGCGTTGAAGCACAGGGCGATGAGCAGTTCTTC. It is translated as CSVEAQGDEQFF.

This clone is a singleton in its sample. This chain joins TRBV9 and TRBJ2-5, with D perhaps TRBD2 (5 bases). The V end was cut by 1 base, the J end by 4 bases, with 20 bases between. CDR3 length: 17 residues. Germline V gives CDR1 SGDLS, CDR2 YYNGEE. The CDR3 DNA follows: TGTGCCAGCAGCGTATCGATAACCCCCCGAGAGGGAGAGACCCAGTACTTC. It is translated as CASSVSITPREGETQYF.

V is TRBV7-9 and J is TRBJ2-3; 10 bases fit TRBD2. CDR3 length equals 15 residues. Germline-derived CDR1 and CDR2 are SEHNR and FQNEAQ (reference sequence). After removal of 6 bases from V and 1 base from J, the junction contained 4 bases not matched to a gene. The CDR3 here is CASSSSGSGTDTQYF. The CDR3 bases are TGTGCCAGCAGTTCTAGCGGGAGCGGCACAGATACGCAGTATTTT.

J is TRBJ2-3 and V is TRBV3-1 (or the pseudogene TRBV3-2), with 8 bases fitting TRBD2. The CDR3 loop spans 16 amino acids. The V and J ends lost 0 bases and 5 bases, in that order; junction bases with no gene match: 7. Germline V gives CDR1 LGHDT, CDR2 YNNKEL (reference sequence). CDR3 amino acids: CASSQDPAGAVDTQYF. CDR3 in DNA: TGTGCCAGCAGCCAAGATCCAGCGGGAGCGGTAGATACGCAGTATTTT.

The chain employs TRBV13 and TRBJ1-1, with D perhaps matching TRBD1 (5 bases). V lost 5 bases to trimming and J lost 1 base, with 14 bases between them. Germline V gives CDR1 PRHDT, CDR2 FYEKMQ (reference sequence). The CDR3 runs to 15 residues. Here the CDR3 DNA reads TGTGCCAGCAGCACGGGCCCCGGGGGGAACACTGAAGCTTTCTTT. Residues: CASSTGPGGNTEAFF.

The chain carries TRBV10-3 and TRBJ2-1; TRBD1 might be the D (5 bases). The CDR3 has 12 amino acids. Germline loops: CDR1 ENHRY, CDR2 SYGVKD. The germline V and J ends were trimmed by 8 bases and 5 bases, with 10 bases remaining between them. As DNA, the CDR3 is TGTGCCATCTCCAGGGTAAACAATGAGCAGTTCTTC. Translation gives CAISRVNNEQFF.

In nucleotides, the CDR3 is TGTGCCAGCAGGGGCGTGGGCGAGCAGTACTTC. Translated: CASRGVGEQYF. V gene TRBV5-6 combines with J gene TRBJ2-7; the D is unclear. The germline V and J ends were trimmed by 5 bases and 6 bases, with 9 bases remaining between them. The CDR3 sequence is 11 residues long. CDR1 is SGHDT, CDR2 YYEEEE, per germline. Supplemented by reference TRBV5-6 and TRBJ2-7, the full variable domain reads DAGVTQSPTHLIKTRGQQVTLRCSPKSGHDTVSWYQQALGQGPQFIFQYYEEEERQRGNFPDRFSGHQFPNYSSELNVNALLLGDSALYLCASRGVGEQYFGPGTRLTVT.

V and J are TRBV18 and TRBJ2-5; D is unclear. The CDR3 totals 15 residues. The V gene's germline CDR1 is KGHSH and CDR2 LQKENI. V dropped 2 bases and J dropped 0 bases, with 10 bases sitting between them. The CDR3 here is CASSPGRGYQETQYF. In DNA, the CDR3 is TGTGCCAGCTCACCAGGCCGCGGTTACCAAGAGACCCAGTACTTC.

This clone was picked up one time. Distinct nucleotide sequences in the sample also encode this CDR3. In DNA, the CDR3 is TGTGCCAGCAGTCCACTAGCTGGGAGCTCCTACGAGCAGTACTTC. Its translation: CASSPLAGSSYEQYF. The rearrangement links TRBV6-5 to TRBJ2-7; a weak D match, TRBD2 (6 bases). V gave up 5 bases and J gave up 0 bases, with 14 bases separating them. Germline V gives CDR1 MNHEY, CDR2 SVGAGI. This CDR3 contains 15 residues.

This clone was counted a single time. This chain joins TRBV6-5 and TRBJ2-7; 9 nucleotides line up with TRBD2. This CDR3 region has 14 residues. The V gene end was trimmed by 7 bases and the J gene end by 2 bases; junction bases not matched to a gene: 6. Germline lookup yields CDR1 MNHEY and CDR2 SVGAGI. The CDR3 bases are TGTGCCAGCATATTGACTAGCGGACCCTACGAGCAGTACTTC. Encoded protein: CASILTSGPYEQYF.

This rearrangement joins TRBV12-3 or TRBV12-4 to TRBJ2-5; perhaps TRBD2 as D (6 bases). V was pared by 6 bases and J by 7 bases, with 15 bases between. The CDR3 length is 13 residues. In DNA form, the CDR3 reads TGTGCCAGCAGGGGGACTTCGGTCGGGACCCAGTACTTC. Protein sequence: CASRGTSVGTQYF.

The chain recombines TRBV11-2 with TRBJ1-3; D perhaps matches TRBD1 (5 bases). The CDR3 extends over 13 amino acids. Trimming cost V 4 bases and J 8 bases, with 12 bases left between them. Germline-derived CDR1 and CDR2 are SGHAT and FQNNGV. This CDR3 is CASSSGTLDTIYF. The CDR3 region has the DNA TGTGCCAGCAGCTCAGGGACTTTGGACACCATATATTTT.

This chain uses TRBV27 with TRBJ1-4, with D unclear. In germline, CDR1 is MNHEY, CDR2 SMNVEV (reference sequence). V lost 2 bases to trimming and J lost 7 bases, with 11 bases between them. This CDR3 region has 14 residues. CDR3 sequence: CASSLRGRSEKLFF. In DNA form, the CDR3 reads TGTGCCAGCAGTTTACGAGGGCGGAGTGAAAAACTGTTTTTT.

The sample holds one count of this clone. The chain couples TRBV24-1 to TRBJ2-3; D might be TRBD1 (6 bases). In germline, CDR1 is KGHDR, CDR2 SFDVKD. CDR3 length equals 15 residues. With 4 bases removed from V and 2 bases from J, the gap between germline ends came to 12 bases. Here the CDR3 reads CATSDPTGITDTQYF. CDR3 coding DNA: TGTGCCACCAGTGACCCGACAGGAATCACAGATACGCAGTATTTT.

The chain uses TRBV24-1 and TRBJ2-1; D remains unclear. Germline CDR1 KGHDR, CDR2 SFDVKD. Trimming stripped 2 bases from V and 0 bases from J, with 10 bases between. This CDR3 is built from 16 residues. The CDR3 coding sequence is TGTGCCACCAGTGATTCGACGGCGGACTCCTACAATGAGCAGTTCTTC. This sequence encodes CATSDSTADSYNEQFF.

The gene calls are TRBV11-3 and TRBJ2-1, with 7 bases identical to TRBD2. CDR3 length equals 16 residues. Germline assignment: CDR1 SGHNT and CDR2 YENEEA. V trimming: 3 bases; J trimming: 7 bases; junction bases outside the gene matches: 12. CDR3 region: CASSLIGGEGRNEQFF. Written as DNA, the CDR3 is TGTGCCAGCAGCTTGATTGGGGGGGAAGGTAGAAATGAGCAGTTCTTC.

The V and J genes are TRBV6-6 and TRBJ2-5; the D gene is possibly TRBD1 (5 bases). The V and J ends lost 0 bases and 5 bases respectively, with 13 bases between them. CDR3 length: 15 amino acids. Germline V gene data show CDR1 as MNHNY and CDR2 as SVGAGI (reference sequence). Written as DNA, the CDR3 is TGTGCCAGCAGTTACTCAGGGGCAAAACTGGAGACCCAGTACTTC. Encoded protein: CASSYSGAKLETQYF.

The chain employs TRBV6-2 or TRBV6-3 and TRBJ2-5; 7 nucleotides line up with TRBD2. The germline V gene encodes CDR1 MNHEY and CDR2 SVGEGT. Unmatched junction bases numbered 8, after V lost 0 bases and J lost 4 bases. This CDR3 spans 16 amino acids. CDR3 nucleotides: TGTGCCAGCAGTTACTCGAGATCTAGCGGAGGAGAGACCCAGTACTTC. This translates into CASSYSRSSGGETQYF.

V and J are TRBV7-9 and TRBJ1-6, with 8 bases matching TRBD1. The CDR3 totals 13 residues. V lost 8 bases to trimming and J lost 8 bases; unmatched junction nucleotides: 5. The V gene's germline CDR1 is SEHNR and CDR2 FQNEAQ (reference sequence). The CDR3 here is CASGQGADSPLHF. CDR3 nucleotides: TGTGCCAGCGGACAGGGAGCCGATTCACCCCTCCACTTT.